One T cell receptor beta chain is described in this entry. This entry belongs to a study of control samples from healthy donors and cancer patients. Sequenced by immunoSEQ multiplex PCR; TCRdb stores in-frame clones only, minus some. This table holds approximately 35,000 clones, 90% to 95% found once. Germline V gene lookup returns CDR1 SGDLS and CDR2 YYNGEE. Trimming shortened V by 4 bases and J by 4 bases, and 13 bases separated the two germline ends. This CDR3 region has 14 residues. This sequence was found in a man aged 40-55 years with colorectal cancer. V and J are TRBV9 and TRBJ2-3; weak D call: TRBD1 (5 bases). Sequences were obtained from PBMCs. The CDR3 reads CASSSDAGSDTQYF. The CDR3 DNA sequence: TGTGCCAGCAGCTCGGACGCAGGGTCAGATACGCAGTATTTT.